These T cell receptor beta chains were read from a single sample in a study of cytomegalovirus exposure and HLA in healthy donors. The table came from immunoSEQ multiplex PCR; TCRdb's copy has only in-frame clones and leaves some out. In the table there are 180,000 or so clones, roughly 81% of which are singletons. The material sequenced was PBMCs. The source of these receptors is a woman aged 18 to 35 in good health and CMV-seropositive. CDR3s include the opening cysteine and the closing phenylalanine or tryptophan. Each record gives: J gene, V gene, clone size, D gene, CDR3 DNA, CDR3 protein. The D gene is left open where the match is weak. Clone size is stated in some rows and not others, as once, few, many or a class when expanded.

J gene: TRBJ2-7
V gene: TRBV5-8
clone size: once
D gene: NA
CDR3 DNA: TGTGCCAGCAGCTTTTTAGACAGCACCTACGAGCAGTACTTC
CDR3 protein: CASSFLDSTYEQYF

J gene: TRBJ1-6
V gene: TRBV15
clone size: NA
D gene: TRBD1
CDR3 DNA: TGTGCCACCAGCAGAGATCCACCGGGACAGAATTCACCCCTCCACTTT
CDR3 protein: CATSRDPPGQNSPLHF

J gene: TRBJ1-1
V gene: TRBV6-5
clone size: NA
D gene: NA
CDR3 DNA: TGTGCCACTGAAGCCGCGTTCGAAGCTTTCTTT
CDR3 protein: CATEAAFEAFF

J gene: TRBJ2-1
V gene: TRBV2
clone size: NA
D gene: TRBD2
CDR3 DNA: TGTGCCATGCTAGCGGGGGGCCTCTCCTACAATGAGCAGTTCTTC
CDR3 protein: CAMLAGGLSYNEQFF

J gene: TRBJ1-5
V gene: TRBV7-2
clone size: NA
D gene: TRBD1
CDR3 DNA: TGTGCCAGCAGCACCGGGACAGGGCGCGATCAGCCCCAGCATTTT
CDR3 protein: CASSTGTGRDQPQHF

J gene: TRBJ2-5
V gene: TRBV7-9
clone size: NA
D gene: TRBD1
CDR3 DNA: TGTGCCAGCAGCAAAGGGGGCGGGCAAGAGACCCAGTACTTC
CDR3 protein: CASSKGGGQETQYF

J gene: TRBJ1-1
V gene: TRBV2
clone size: NA
D gene: NA
CDR3 DNA: TGTGCCAGCAGTGTTGCAGGGGAGACTGAAGCTTTCTTT
CDR3 protein: CASSVAGETEAFF

J gene: TRBJ2-5
V gene: TRBV6-5
clone size: NA
D gene: TRBD1
CDR3 DNA: TGTGCCAGCAGTACGACAGGGGTTGAGACCCAGTACTTC
CDR3 protein: CASSTTGVETQYF

J gene: TRBJ2-5
V gene: TRBV27
clone size: NA
D gene: NA
CDR3 DNA: TGTGCCAGCAGTCTCGCGTCTCTTCGCGGAGAGACCCAGTACTTC
CDR3 protein: CASSLASLRGETQYF

J gene: TRBJ2-7
V gene: TRBV2
clone size: NA
D gene: NA
CDR3 DNA: TGTGCCACAATTGGGGGCAGCGCAGGTTTGGGGCGCTCCTACGAGCAGTACTTC
CDR3 protein: CATIGGSAGLGRSYEQYF

J gene: TRBJ2-3
V gene: TRBV7-6
clone size: NA
D gene: TRBD2
CDR3 DNA: TGTGCCAGCCGGGGGGTGATAAGCACAGATACGCAGTATTTT
CDR3 protein: CASRGVISTDTQYF

J gene: TRBJ1-1
V gene: TRBV27
clone size: NA
D gene: TRBD1
CDR3 DNA: TGTGCCAGCAGCCCTGCGGGACAGTTCAGGAACACTGAAGCTTTCTTT
CDR3 protein: CASSPAGQFRNTEAFF

J gene: TRBJ1-6
V gene: TRBV5-1
clone size: NA
D gene: NA
CDR3 DNA: TGCGCCAGCGCTACAGGGAATTCACCCCTCCACTTT
CDR3 protein: CASATGNSPLHF

J gene: TRBJ2-5
V gene: TRBV19
clone size: NA
D gene: TRBD1
CDR3 DNA: TGTGCCAGTAGTGCCATACAGGGGGCGCGGGAGACCCAGTACTTC
CDR3 protein: CASSAIQGARETQYF

J gene: TRBJ1-6
V gene: TRBV6-1
clone size: NA
D gene: NA
CDR3 DNA: TGTGCCAGCAGTGTTGGCAGTGTGAATTCACCCCTCCACTTT
CDR3 protein: CASSVGSVNSPLHF

J gene: TRBJ1-1
V gene: TRBV19
clone size: once
D gene: NA
CDR3 DNA: TGTGCCAGTAGTCTAGGACAGATGAACACTGAAGCTTTCTTT
CDR3 protein: CASSLGQMNTEAFF

J gene: TRBJ1-1
V gene: TRBV28
clone size: NA
D gene: NA
CDR3 DNA: TGTGCCAGCAGTTTAGCCCAACACGGAGACTTTGAAGCTTTCTTT
CDR3 protein: CASSLAQHGDFEAFF

J gene: TRBJ1-1
V gene: TRBV19
clone size: NA
D gene: NA
CDR3 DNA: TGTGCCAGTAGTAGGCCTCAAAGTGCATTCCGCACTGAAGCTTTCTTT
CDR3 protein: CASSRPQSAFRTEAFF

J gene: TRBJ2-7
V gene: TRBV29-1
clone size: NA
D gene: TRBD1
CDR3 DNA: TGCAGCGTTTCGCCAGGGGGCGGACTCTACGAGCAGTACTTC
CDR3 protein: CSVSPGGGLYEQYF